These 12 T cell receptor beta chains originate from one sample sequenced in a study of blood T cell repertoires in COVID-19. The data were produced by immunoSEQ multiplex PCR, yet TCRdb's version contains in-frame clones alone and is incomplete. The top ten hold around a sixth of the sample, which has around 140,000 clones, more than 60% seen once. The sample taken for sequencing was peripheral blood. The receptors originated from a man in his fifties or sixties with acute or convalescent COVID-19.

The chain couples TRBV2 to TRBJ1-2; TRBD1 agrees at 8 bases. The CDR3 has 15 amino acids. The trim removed 3 bases at V and 2 bases at J, leaving 5 bases unmatched. CDR1 and CDR2 (germline): SNHLY, FYNNEI. The CDR3 DNA reads as TGTGCCAGCAGTGATATAGCAGGGGGCAACTATGGCTACACCTTC. Translation gives CASSDIAGGNYGYTF.

This clone has only one observation. J is TRBJ2-2 and V is TRBV12-3 or TRBV12-4; D gene ambiguous. V shed 4 bases and J shed 6 bases, with 6 bases lying between them. The CDR3 is made up of 12 amino acids. The CDR3 spells CASSSPAGELFF. CDR3 nucleotides: TGTGCCAGCAGTTCCCCAGCCGGGGAGCTGTTTTTT.

Concerning this clone: At one end, the junction sequence differs from germline, possibly due to a read error. The chain is built from TRBV4-2 and TRBJ2-1, with TRBD2 matching 9 bases. The length of the CDR3 is 18 residues. The germline V gene encodes CDR1 LGHNA and CDR2 YNFKEQ. This CDR3 reads CASSQDLGRGGWYSEQFF. DNA of the CDR3: TGTGCCAGCAGCCAAGATCTTGGGCGGGGGGGCTGGTACAGTGAGCAGTTCTTC.

The chain combines TRBV19 with TRBJ1-1; possible D gene TRBD1, 6 bases. The CDR3 runs to 14 residues. Germline V gene sequence: CDR1 LNHDA, CDR2 SQIVND (reference sequence). V lost 11 bases and J lost 1, with 17 bases in between. DNA of the CDR3: TGTGCCTCGCGCAGGGGAGGGGGGAACACTGAAGCTTTCTTT. This translates into CASRRGGGNTEAFF. Filled out from reference TRBV19 and TRBJ1-1, the complete variable domain reads DGGITQSPKYLFRKEGQNVTLSCEQNLNHDAMYWYRQDPGQGLRLIYYSQIVNDFQKGDIAEGYSVSREKKESFPLTVTSAQKNPTAFYLCASRRGGGNTEAFFGQGTRLTVV.

This chain joins TRBV5-1 and TRBJ1-1, with 11 bases that match TRBD1. CDR1 and CDR2 (germline): SGHRS, YFSETQ. With V trimmed by 2 bases and J by 4 bases, 1 base remained unmatched. CDR3 size: 14 residues. The CDR3 here is CASSFGTGGTEAFF. CDR3 in DNA: TGCGCCAGCAGCTTCGGGACAGGGGGCACTGAAGCTTTCTTT. Filled out from reference TRBV5-1 and TRBJ1-1, the complete variable domain reads KAGVTQTPRYLIKTRGQQVTLSCSPISGHRSVSWYQQTPGQGLQFLFEYFSETQRNKGNFPGRFSGRQFSNSRSEMNVSTLELGDSALYLCASSFGTGGTEAFFGQGTRLTVV.

Notes on this clone: Other DNA sequences in the sample encode the same CDR3. V and J are TRBV27 and TRBJ1-5; D unresolved. The germline V gene encodes CDR1 MNHEY and CDR2 SMNVEV (reference sequence). With 3 bases removed from V and 3 bases from J, the gap between germline ends came to 6 bases. This CDR3 has 13 residues. As DNA, the CDR3 is TGTGCCAGCAGTTTCCAGATCAATCAGCCCCAGCATTTT. It codes for CASSFQINQPQHF.

The V and J genes are TRBV19 and TRBJ2-5, with TRBD2 matching over 7 bases. This CDR3 is built from 13 residues. The V segment lost 5 bases and the J segment 5 bases; nucleotides outside the gene matches: 5. Germline V lookup: CDR1 LNHDA, CDR2 SQIVND (reference sequence). The CDR3 coding sequence is TGTGCCAGTAGTGTGACTAGCCGGGAGACCCAGTACTTC. Translation: CASSVTSRETQYF.

This clone was detected only a few times. This chain joins TRBV11-2 and TRBJ2-3, with D hard to call. The length of the CDR3 is 18 residues. Germline V gene lookup returns CDR1 SGHAT and CDR2 FQNNGV. The V end lost 4 bases, the J end lost 2 bases, and 22 bases lay between the germline ends. In DNA form, the CDR3 reads TGTGCCAGCAGCTCCCTCTTTCAGTTCCTAGAGGCCACAGATACGCAGTATTTT. It specifies CASSSLFQFLEATDTQYF.

The rearrangement uses TRBV7-6 and TRBJ1-1; D is uncertain. CDR1 is SGHVS, CDR2 FNYEAQ, per germline. V was cut by 1 base and J by 3 bases, with 6 bases left in between. CDR3 length: 13 residues. CDR3 loop: CASSLEQHTEAFF. DNA for the CDR3: TGTGCCAGCAGCTTAGAACAGCACACTGAAGCTTTCTTT.

The rearrangement uses TRBV7-6 and TRBJ2-1; D is unresolved. This CDR3 comprises 19 residues. Trimming took off 2 bases at V and 4 bases at J, with 24 bases between the two ends. Germline V gene lookup returns CDR1 SGHVS and CDR2 FNYEAQ. Written as DNA, the CDR3 is TGTGCCAGCAGCTTAAGCCCCCGACACGAAATTCACCTTTACAATGAGCAGTTCTTC. This sequence encodes CASSLSPRHEIHLYNEQFF.

The rearrangement uses TRBV12-5 and TRBJ2-1; 7 nucleotides line up with TRBD2. CDR1 is LGHNT and CDR2 is FRNRAP in the germline V gene. Germline trimming cut 4 bases from V and 4 bases from J; bases unmatched to any gene: 16. The CDR3 loop spans 18 amino acids. CDR3 sequence (DNA): TGTGCTAGTGGTTATACCTCCGGGGGGATCATCCGTTACAATGAGCAGTTCTTC. This encodes CASGYTSGGIIRYNEQFF.

The sample holds one count of this clone. This rearrangement joins TRBV12-3 or TRBV12-4 to TRBJ2-7; possible D gene TRBD1, 5 bases. The CDR3 runs to 13 residues. Trimming left V 2 bases short and J 6 bases short, with 11 bases between. The CDR3 reads CASSLPGRVEQYF. In nucleotides, the CDR3 is TGTGCCAGCAGTTTACCAGGGCGAGTCGAGCAGTACTTC.